The rows below give T cell receptor beta chains drawn from one sample of a study of shared clonotypes between healthy human individuals. Using immunoSEQ multiplex PCR, the repertoire was profiled, and TCRdb retains in-frame clones only, with some absent. Of some 680,000 clones in the sample, 60% to 75% are singletons; the top ten hold around 1.8%. Sequences were obtained from memory CD4+ T cells sorted from blood. The receptors were sampled from a woman under 40 in good health. Both conserved end residues are part of each CDR3. D genes are given only for firm matches. Clone size is given for some rows only: seen once, a few or many times, or a class if the clone is expanded.

V gene: TRBV20-1
clone size: -
D gene: TRBD1
J gene: TRBJ1-2
CDR3 protein: CSARRQGGYTF
CDR3 DNA: TGCAGTGCTAGGCGACAGGGAGGCTACACCTTC

V gene: TRBV11-2
clone size: -
D gene: TRBD1
J gene: TRBJ1-5
CDR3 protein: CASSLGPGTANQPQHF
CDR3 DNA: TGTGCCAGCAGCTTAGGGCCCGGGACAGCTAATCAGCCCCAGCATTTT

V gene: TRBV6-1
clone size: few
D gene: TRBD1
J gene: TRBJ1-1
CDR3 protein: CASSETGAVTEAFF
CDR3 DNA: TGTGCCAGCAGTGAGACAGGGGCGGTCACTGAAGCTTTCTTT

V gene: TRBV28
clone size: -
D gene: TRBD2
J gene: TRBJ2-3
CDR3 protein: CASRIAGSTDTQYF
CDR3 DNA: TGTGCCAGCAGAATAGCGGGAAGCACAGATACGCAGTATTTT

V gene: TRBV2
clone size: -
D gene: TRBD2
J gene: TRBJ2-1
CDR3 protein: CASTPLAGVLNEQFF
CDR3 DNA: TGTGCCAGCACGCCACTAGCGGGAGTGTTGAATGAGCAGTTCTTC

V gene: TRBV5-1
clone size: -
D gene: TRBD2
J gene: TRBJ2-2
CDR3 protein: CASSRSGSHTGELFF
CDR3 DNA: TGCGCCAGCAGCCGTAGCGGGAGCCACACCGGGGAGCTGTTTTTT

V gene: TRBV5-1
clone size: -
D gene: -
J gene: TRBJ1-1
CDR3 protein: CASSLNMNTEAFF
CDR3 DNA: TGCGCCAGCAGCCTTAACATGAACACTGAAGCTTTCTTT

V gene: TRBV28
clone size: -
D gene: -
J gene: TRBJ2-7
CDR3 protein: CASSLTPVPYEQYF
CDR3 DNA: TGTGCCAGCAGTTTGACGCCGGTACCATACGAGCAGTACTTC

V gene: TRBV2
clone size: -
D gene: TRBD1
J gene: TRBJ1-1
CDR3 protein: CASSGRGTRMNTEAFF
CDR3 DNA: TGTGCCAGCAGTGGCAGGGGGACGAGGATGAACACTGAAGCTTTCTTT

V gene: TRBV5-4
clone size: -
D gene: -
J gene: TRBJ2-3
CDR3 protein: CASSLGGSSDTQYF
CDR3 DNA: TGTGCCAGCAGCTTGGGGGGGAGTTCAGATACGCAGTATTTT

V gene: TRBV7-9
clone size: -
D gene: TRBD1
J gene: TRBJ2-7
CDR3 protein: CASSLTGSSYEQYF
CDR3 DNA: TGTGCCAGCAGCTTGACAGGGTCGTCCTACGAGCAGTACTTC

V gene: TRBV5-5
clone size: -
D gene: -
J gene: TRBJ1-1
CDR3 protein: CASNQGQRVSEAFF
CDR3 DNA: TGTGCCAGCAACCAAGGACAGCGCGTGAGTGAAGCTTTCTTT

V gene: TRBV6-1
clone size: -
D gene: -
J gene: TRBJ1-2
CDR3 protein: CASTTDPRGYTF
CDR3 DNA: TGTGCCAGCACCACAGATCCTCGGGGCTACACCTTC

V gene: TRBV4-1
clone size: -
D gene: -
J gene: TRBJ1-5
CDR3 protein: CASSQDTGYFYSNQPQHF
CDR3 DNA: TGCGCCAGCAGCCAAGATACAGGGTACTTCTATAGCAATCAGCCCCAGCATTTT

V gene: TRBV6-4
clone size: -
D gene: -
J gene: TRBJ1-1
CDR3 protein: CASRGQAMNTEAFF
CDR3 DNA: TGTGCCAGCAGAGGACAAGCGATGAACACTGAAGCTTTCTTT

V gene: TRBV5-3
clone size: -
D gene: TRBD2
J gene: TRBJ2-4
CDR3 protein: CARSPRGGLKMDIQYF
CDR3 DNA: TGTGCCAGAAGCCCGCGCGGGGGACTAAAAATGGACATTCAGTACTTC

V gene: TRBV28
clone size: -
D gene: -
J gene: TRBJ2-5
CDR3 protein: CASSRADKETQYF
CDR3 DNA: TGTGCCAGCAGTAGGGCAGACAAAGAGACCCAGTACTTC

V gene: TRBV5-5
clone size: -
D gene: -
J gene: TRBJ2-7
CDR3 protein: CASSVGIGHYEQYF
CDR3 DNA: TGTGCCAGCAGCGTCGGAATAGGTCACTACGAGCAGTACTTC

V gene: TRBV4-2
clone size: few
D gene: -
J gene: TRBJ1-5
CDR3 protein: CASSQDQLTASNQPQHF
CDR3 DNA: TGTGCCAGCAGCCAAGATCAATTAACGGCTAGCAATCAGCCCCAGCATTTT

V gene: TRBV15
clone size: -
D gene: TRBD2
J gene: TRBJ2-3
CDR3 protein: CATSRDLSSGSGSSDTQYF
CDR3 DNA: TGTGCCACCAGCAGAGATCTCTCATCGGGTAGCGGGAGTTCGGATACGCAGTATTTT

V gene: TRBV7-6
clone size: -
D gene: -
J gene: TRBJ1-1
CDR3 protein: CASSLGWGKGTEAFF
CDR3 DNA: TGTGCCAGCAGCTTAGGATGGGGAAAGGGGACTGAAGCTTTCTTT

V gene: TRBV30
clone size: few
D gene: -
J gene: TRBJ2-1
CDR3 protein: CAWSASLDEQFF
CDR3 DNA: TGTGCCTGGAGTGCTAGTCTTGATGAGCAGTTCTTC

V gene: TRBV2
clone size: -
D gene: -
J gene: TRBJ2-3
CDR3 protein: CASSPQLTDTQYF
CDR3 DNA: TGTGCCAGCAGTCCCCAGTTGACAGATACGCAGTATTTT

V gene: TRBV6-6
clone size: -
D gene: -
J gene: TRBJ2-5
CDR3 protein: CASSFRGETQYF
CDR3 DNA: TGTGCCAGCAGTTTTCGTGGCGAGACCCAGTACTTC

V gene: TRBV11-2
clone size: -
D gene: TRBD2
J gene: TRBJ2-7
CDR3 protein: CASSSTFGLAGSYEQYF
CDR3 DNA: TGTGCCAGCAGCTCAACATTTGGACTAGCGGGGAGCTACGAGCAGTACTTC

V gene: TRBV15
clone size: once
D gene: TRBD1
J gene: TRBJ1-2
CDR3 protein: CATSGVRGLSYGYTF
CDR3 DNA: TGTGCCACCAGCGGAGTCAGGGGGCTCAGCTATGGCTACACCTTC

V gene: TRBV18
clone size: once
D gene: -
J gene: TRBJ2-7
CDR3 protein: CASSPLGGADSYEQYF
CDR3 DNA: TGTGCCAGCTCACCACTTGGAGGAGCGGACTCCTACGAGCAGTACTTC

V gene: TRBV7-2
clone size: -
D gene: TRBD2
J gene: TRBJ2-1
CDR3 protein: CASSRPHDLAGVINEQFF
CDR3 DNA: TGTGCCAGCAGCAGACCTCACGATCTAGCGGGAGTCATCAATGAGCAGTTCTTC

V gene: TRBV2
clone size: -
D gene: TRBD2
J gene: TRBJ2-7
CDR3 protein: CASSPQRGGSYEQYF
CDR3 DNA: TGTGCCAGCAGCCCTCAACGGGGGGGCTCCTACGAGCAGTACTTC

V gene: TRBV2
clone size: -
D gene: -
J gene: TRBJ2-5
CDR3 protein: CASSGADRETQYF
CDR3 DNA: TGTGCCAGCAGTGGGGCTGATCGAGAGACCCAGTACTTC

V gene: TRBV5-1
clone size: once
D gene: -
J gene: TRBJ2-3
CDR3 protein: CASSPSRGTDTQYF
CDR3 DNA: TGCGCCAGCAGCCCGAGCCGAGGCACAGATACGCAGTATTTT

V gene: TRBV19
clone size: -
D gene: -
J gene: TRBJ1-5
CDR3 protein: CASRTQQGSGGQPQHF
CDR3 DNA: TGTGCCAGTAGAACCCAACAGGGCTCCGGTGGGCAGCCCCAGCATTTT

V gene: TRBV28
clone size: -
D gene: TRBD1
J gene: TRBJ1-5
CDR3 protein: CASSSQGARQPQHF
CDR3 DNA: TGTGCCAGCAGTAGCCAGGGGGCGCGTCAGCCCCAGCATTTT

V gene: TRBV10-3
clone size: once
D gene: -
J gene: TRBJ1-2
CDR3 protein: CAINGRYGYTF
CDR3 DNA: TGTGCCATCAATGGCCGCTATGGCTACACCTTC

V gene: TRBV6-1
clone size: -
D gene: -
J gene: TRBJ1-4
CDR3 protein: CASSDRGGATNEKLFF
CDR3 DNA: TGTGCCAGCAGTGATAGGGGGGGCGCGACTAATGAAAAACTGTTTTTT

V gene: TRBV9
clone size: many
D gene: -
J gene: TRBJ2-1
CDR3 protein: CASSPRGSGRLYNEQFF
CDR3 DNA: TGTGCCAGCAGCCCCAGGGGGAGCGGGAGATTGTACAATGAGCAGTTCTTC

V gene: TRBV18
clone size: -
D gene: -
J gene: TRBJ2-1
CDR3 protein: CASSRGSYNEQFF
CDR3 DNA: TGTGCCAGCTCACGAGGCAGCTACAATGAGCAGTTCTTC

V gene: TRBV9
clone size: -
D gene: -
J gene: TRBJ2-7
CDR3 protein: CASSPKGLSREQYF
CDR3 DNA: TGTGCCAGCAGCCCTAAAGGACTATCTCGGGAGCAGTACTTC

V gene: TRBV7-8
clone size: -
D gene: -
J gene: TRBJ2-1
CDR3 protein: CASSLDGSYNEQFF
CDR3 DNA: TGTGCCAGCAGCTTAGATGGGTCGTACAATGAGCAGTTCTTC

V gene: TRBV27
clone size: -
D gene: TRBD1
J gene: TRBJ1-1
CDR3 protein: CASSLYQGGYVATEAFF
CDR3 DNA: TGTGCCAGCAGTTTATACCAGGGGGGCTATGTTGCCACTGAAGCTTTCTTT

V gene: TRBV28
clone size: -
D gene: -
J gene: TRBJ1-2
CDR3 protein: CASDRVVSGYGYTF
CDR3 DNA: TGTGCCAGCGATAGGGTAGTAAGTGGCTATGGCTACACCTTC

V gene: TRBV28
clone size: many
D gene: TRBD2
J gene: TRBJ2-5
CDR3 protein: CASSDDERTSGQETQYF
CDR3 DNA: TGTGCCAGCAGTGATGACGAAAGGACTAGCGGACAAGAGACCCAGTACTTC

V gene: TRBV4-1
clone size: once
D gene: -
J gene: TRBJ2-5
CDR3 protein: CASSQEKTQYF
CDR3 DNA: TGCGCCAGCAGCCAAGAGAAGACCCAGTACTTC

V gene: TRBV30
clone size: -
D gene: -
J gene: TRBJ1-6
CDR3 protein: CAWSRVGAEPLHF
CDR3 DNA: TGTGCCTGGAGCCGCGTGGGCGCGGAACCCCTCCACTTT

V gene: TRBV5-6
clone size: -
D gene: -
J gene: TRBJ2-3
CDR3 protein: CASSFDGPTDTQYF
CDR3 DNA: TGTGCCAGCAGCTTTGACGGACCCACAGATACGCAGTATTTT